These 22 T cell receptor beta chains came from one sample sequenced in a study of CD8 T cells in ankylosing spondylitis. Each CDR3 protein is one row after TCRdb ran MiXCR on the 5' RACE reads. The sample contains approximately 140,000 distinct CDR3 sequences, about 42% of which appear only once. Sequenced input: synovial fluid, either unsorted or a sorted T cell fraction (not recorded which). Receptors were obtained from a male donor with ankylosing spondylitis.

The J gene is TRBJ1-3, the V gene TRBV5-1; D is unresolved. The CDR3 runs 15 residues. V lost 3 bases and J lost 0, with 10 bases in between. Germline V lookup: CDR1 SGHRS, CDR2 YFSETQ. CDR3 region: CASSSGGLSGNTIYF. In nucleotides, the CDR3 is TGCGCCAGCAGCTCGGGAGGGCTCTCTGGAAACACCATATATTTT. Full variable domain (rest looked up from reference TRBV5-1 and TRBJ1-3): KAGVTQTPRYLIKTRGQQVTLSCSPISGHRSVSWYQQTPGQGLQFLFEYFSETQRNKGNFPGRFSGRQFSNSRSEMNVSTLELGDSALYLCASSSGGLSGNTIYFGEGSWLTVV.

This clonotype was found a few times. The rearrangement joins TRBV15 to TRBJ2-3; the D is unclear. Germline V gene sequence: CDR1 LNHNV, CDR2 YYDKDF (reference sequence). CDR3 length: 13 residues. V lost 0 bases and J lost 4, with 5 bases in between. CDR3 region: CATSRDTADTQYF. As DNA, the CDR3 is TGTGCCACCAGCAGAGATACGGCAGATACGCAGTATTTT.

Many counts were recorded for this clonotype. This chain links TRBV3-2 with TRBJ1-1; the tabulated D call, TRBD1, remains unverified against the DNA. TRBV3-2 is labeled a pseudogene. This CDR3 has 19 residues. The CDR3 protein is CASSSRLRDRGGGNTEAFF. The CDR3 nucleotides read TGTGCCAGCAGCTCAAGGCTACGGGACAGGGGCGGGGGGAACACTGAAGCTTTCTTT.

This clonotype showed up just a few times. This sequence joins TRBV29-1 and TRBJ2-1; D may be TRBD1 (5 bases). V was pared by 3 bases and J by 1 base, with 13 bases between. CDR3 length: 15 amino acids. Germline assignment: CDR1 SQVTM and CDR2 ANQGSEA. This CDR3 is CSVEGLHPSYNEQFF. The CDR3 nucleotides read TGCAGCGTTGAGGGGCTGCACCCTTCCTACAATGAGCAGTTCTTC.

The V and J genes are TRBV12-3 or TRBV12-4 and TRBJ1-1; D gene uncertain. This CDR3 has 17 residues. Deletions cut 7 bases from V and 6 bases from J, with 27 bases between. CDR3 nucleotide sequence: TGTGCCAGCATTGCACCGGGATCCCTAAGAGTAGGAGCTGAAGCTTTCTTT. As protein: CASIAPGSLRVGAEAFF.

The CDR3 sequence is CASKGDPDHEQFF. The DNA for the CDR3 is TGTGCCAGCAAGGGAGATCCGGACCATGAGCAGTTCTTC. The chain combines TRBV9 with TRBJ2-1; D may be TRBD2 (5 bases). This CDR3 is 13 amino acids long. V was trimmed by 6 bases and J by 8 bases, leaving 15 bases between them. In germline, CDR1 is SGDLS, CDR2 YYNGEE.

V and J are TRBV15 and TRBJ2-7, with D perhaps assigned TRBD1 or TRBD2 (5 bases each). CDR3 length: 14 residues. The germline V gene encodes CDR1 LNHNV and CDR2 YYDKDF (reference sequence). The V and J ends lost 1 base and 4 bases respectively, with 11 bases between them. CDR3 region: CATSRAGTEYEQYF. In DNA, the CDR3 is TGTGCCACCAGCAGAGCAGGGACGGAGTACGAGCAGTACTTC.

This clonotype was seen more than once but under ten times. The V gene is TRBV4-3, the J gene TRBJ2-1; TRBD2 matches at 7 bases. V gave up 0 bases and J gave up 5 bases; unmatched junction bases: 10. The germline CDR1 and CDR2 sequences are LGHNA and YSLEER. The CDR3 contains 17 residues. Here the CDR3 reads CASSQDRASGIHNEQFF. The CDR3 region has the DNA TGCGCCAGCAGCCAAGATCGGGCTAGCGGTATACACAATGAGCAGTTCTTC.

Only a few counts were recorded for this clonotype. The genes are TRBV4-1 and TRBJ2-3; TRBD1 matches 9 bases. V shed 0 bases, J shed 1 base, and the junction held 2 bases outside the gene matches. Germline V gene data show CDR1 as MGHRA and CDR2 as YSYEKL. The CDR3 is made up of 16 amino acids. The DNA of the CDR3 is TGCGCCAGCAGCCAAGAAGGGGACAGGGGCACAGATACGCAGTATTTT. Amino acids: CASSQEGDRGTDTQYF.

This rearrangement joins TRBV11-1 to TRBJ2-6, with 8 positions matching TRBD1. The junction had 7 bases not matched to a gene; V was cut back by 3 bases and J by 0 bases. This CDR3 contains 18 residues. Germline assignment: CDR1 SGHAT and CDR2 FQDESV (reference sequence). CDR3 bases: TGTGCCAGCAGCTTCCCACGGGACAGGTCCTCTGGGGCCAACGTCCTGACTTTC. It yields the protein CASSFPRDRSSGANVLTF.

V usage is TRBV5-5 and J usage is TRBJ1-5, with TRBD1 matching over 7 bases. The CDR3 covers 15 residues. Per the germline V gene, CDR1 is SGHKS and CDR2 is YYEKEE (reference sequence). The V segment lost 5 bases and the J segment 2 bases; nucleotides outside the gene matches: 7. CDR3 in DNA: TGTGCCAGCAGAAAAAGGGACAGCCGCAATCAGCCCCAGCATTTT. This codes for CASRKRDSRNQPQHF. Full variable domain (missing parts from reference TRBV5-5 and TRBJ1-5): DAGVTQSPTHLIKTRGQQVTLRCSPISGHKSVSWYQQVLGQGPQFIFQYYEKEERGRGNFPDRFSARQFPNYSSELNVNALLLGDSALYLCASRKRDSRNQPQHFGDGTRLSIL.

This clonotype has only a few counts. The chain combines TRBV4-3 with TRBJ2-3, with TRBD2 identical over 8 bases. Germline V gene sequence: CDR1 LGHNA, CDR2 YSLEER. The CDR3 spans 16 residues. The J segment lost 4 bases and the V segment lost 0 bases, leaving 6 bases of the junction unmatched. The CDR3 loop reads CASSQESQRGPDTQYF. The DNA of the CDR3 is TGCGCCAGCAGCCAAGAGTCTCAGCGGGGGCCAGATACGCAGTATTTT.

CDR3 amino acids: CASSPFISNEQFF. The CDR3 nucleotides are TGTGCCAGCTCACCATTTATCAGCAATGAGCAGTTCTTC. The chain recombines TRBV18 with TRBJ2-1; D unresolved. The CDR3 extends over 13 amino acids. Between the trimmed V and J ends, which lost 2 bases and 6 bases, there was a span of 8 bases. The germline CDR1 and CDR2 sequences are KGHSH and LQKENI.

The V and J genes are TRBV6-5 and TRBJ1-5; no clear D gene. The CDR3 is made up of 13 amino acids. Germline CDR1 reads MNHEY; CDR2 reads SVGAGI. The V and J ends lost 2 bases and 5 bases respectively, with 7 bases between them. The CDR3 spells CASSYNKHQPQHF. In DNA, the CDR3 is TGTGCCAGCAGTTACAATAAGCATCAGCCCCAGCATTTT.

This clonotype has just a few counts. J is TRBJ1-1 and V is TRBV4-2; D is undetermined. This CDR3 is built from 13 residues. The V gene's germline CDR1 is LGHNA and CDR2 YNFKEQ. V dropped 1 base and J dropped 5 bases, with 8 bases sitting between them. The CDR3 sequence: CASSQAVGTEAFF. Here the CDR3 DNA reads TGTGCCAGCAGCCAAGCGGTTGGAACTGAAGCTTTCTTT.

V usage is TRBV28 and J usage is TRBJ2-1; 13 bases map to TRBD2. Looked up from germline, CDR1 is MDHEN and CDR2 is SYDVKM. J was trimmed by 8 bases and V by 4 bases; bases with no gene match: 11. The CDR3 covers 17 residues. CDR3 in amino acids: CASSSVKLGLAGDEQFF. Here the CDR3 DNA reads TGTGCCAGCAGTTCGGTAAAACTCGGACTAGCGGGAGATGAGCAGTTCTTC.

This clonotype was picked up a small number of times. The genes are TRBV9 and TRBJ2-1; TRBD2 might be the D (5 bases). This CDR3 contains 13 residues. V lost 2 bases, J lost 9 bases, and 12 bases lay in between. The germline V gene has CDR1 SGDLS and CDR2 YYNGEE. CDR3 sequence reads: CASSVLSSVEQFF. CDR3 bases: TGTGCCAGCAGCGTCCTTAGTAGCGTTGAGCAGTTCTTC. The whole variable domain, filled in from reference TRBV9 and TRBJ2-1, reads DSGVTQTPKHLITATGQRVTLRCSPRSGDLSVYWYQQSLDQGLQFLIQYYNGEERAKGNILERFSAQQFPDLHSELNLSSLELGDSALYFCASSVLSSVEQFFGPGTRLTVL.

In this sample, this clonotype turned up a few times. The chain links TRBV28 to TRBJ1-1, with D hard to call. Trimming took off 3 bases at V and 8 bases at J, with 10 bases between the two ends. Germline CDR1 is MDHEN and CDR2 is SYDVKM. CDR3 length: 12 amino acids. This CDR3 is CASSFTPWEAFF. The CDR3 DNA sequence: TGTGCCAGCAGTTTTACGCCATGGGAAGCTTTCTTT.

The rearrangement uses TRBV20-1 and TRBJ2-7, with no clear D. The CDR3 contains 13 residues. Germline CDR1 is DFQATT and CDR2 is SNEGSKA (reference sequence). V gave up 7 bases and J gave up 2 bases, with 15 bases separating them. The CDR3 nucleotides are TGCAGTGTCCAGGAGAAGAACACCTACGAGCAGTACTTC. Amino acid sequence: CSVQEKNTYEQYF.

This clonotype has just a few counts. CDR3 in DNA: TGCGCCAGCAGTGAGTTCACTAGCGGGGGAAATGAGCAGTTCTTC. Protein product: CASSEFTSGGNEQFF. The rearrangement uses TRBV10-1 and TRBJ2-1, with 11 positions matching TRBD2. This CDR3 is 15 amino acids long. The germline V gene encodes CDR1 WNHNN and CDR2 SYGVQD (reference sequence). V gave up 1 base and J gave up 7 bases; unmatched junction bases: 3.

This clonotype appeared a single time. The V and J genes are TRBV20-1 and TRBJ2-7; TRBD1 aligns across 7 bases. The V and J ends lost 6 bases and 3 bases, in that order; junction bases with no gene match: 11. The CDR3 totals 14 residues. The germline gives CDR1 DFQATT, CDR2 SNEGSKA (reference sequence). CDR3 sequence reads: CSARDRLGVYEQYF. As DNA, the CDR3 is TGCAGTGCCCGGGACAGACTGGGGGTCTACGAGCAGTACTTC.

The gene calls are TRBV13 and TRBJ2-3; D gene uncertain. This CDR3 is built from 14 residues. The V and J ends lost 5 bases and 0 bases respectively, with 9 bases between them. Per germline, CDR1 PRHDT and CDR2 FYEKMQ (reference sequence). CDR3 bases: TGTGCCAGCAGCGGTCCTCCTAGCACAGATACGCAGTATTTT. As protein: CASSGPPSTDTQYF.